This entry lists 9 T cell receptor beta chains sequenced from one sample in a study of CD8 T cells in ankylosing spondylitis. MiXCR, applied by TCRdb to the 5' RACE reads, yields one record per CDR3 protein. The sample records around 180,000 distinct CDR3 sequences, 13% being singletons. Sequences were obtained from blood, either unsorted or a sorted T cell fraction (not recorded which). The source of these receptors is a female donor with ankylosing spondylitis or in good health (not recorded which).

This clonotype occurred many times. In nucleotides, the CDR3 is TGTGCCAGCAGTTTGTCAGGTTTCTGGGGGCGGGAGGATTCCTACGAGCAGTACTTC. This translates into CASSLSGFWGREDSYEQYF. The genes are TRBV12-3 or TRBV12-4 and TRBJ2-7; TRBD2 agrees at 8 bases. The V and J ends lost 3 bases and 1 base, in that order; junction bases with no gene match: 17. This CDR3 has 19 residues.

On this clonotype itself: A clone one base away is much larger, so this may be a read error. The rearrangement uses TRBV7-2 and TRBJ2-7; D is ambiguous. The CDR3 covers 16 residues. From germline, CDR1 is SGHTA and CDR2 FQGNSA. The CDR3: CANSLSMPAALYEQYF. The CDR3 region has the DNA TGTGCCAACAGCTTAAGTATGCCGGCCGCCCTCTACGAGCAGTACTTC.

Turning to this clonotype: A much larger clone is a single base away; this may be a read error. V gene TRBV3-1 combines with J gene TRBJ1-2; unclear D gene. Per germline, CDR1 LGHDT and CDR2 YNNKEL (reference sequence). The CDR3 is made up of 14 amino acids. Written as DNA, the CDR3 is TGTGCCGGCAGCCAAGATGCAGCTGTCTATGGCTACACCTTC. It translates to CAGSQDAAVYGYTF.

In its sample, this clonotype was seen many times. The genes are TRBV7-2 and TRBJ1-5; D not resolved. The V end was cut by 1 base, the J end by 2 bases, with 12 bases between. This CDR3 region has 16 residues. The germline gives CDR1 SGHTA, CDR2 FQGNSA. CDR3 DNA: TGTGCCAGCAGCTTAGGAAGACGAGACGGCAATCAGCCCCAGCATTTT. Its protein product is CASSLGRRDGNQPQHF. The full variable domain, with the rest looked up from reference TRBV7-2 and TRBJ1-5, is GAGVSQSPSNKVTEKGKDVELRCDPISGHTALYWYRQSLGQGLEFLIYFQGNSAPDKSGLPSDRFSAERTGGSVSTLTIQRTQQEDSAVYLCASSLGRRDGNQPQHFGDGTRLSIL.

This rearrangement joins TRBV6-2 or TRBV6-3 to TRBJ2-7; 9 positions match TRBD2. This CDR3 has 15 residues. Looked up from germline, CDR1 is MNHEY and CDR2 is SVGEGT. The V and J ends lost 5 bases and 3 bases, in that order; junction bases with no gene match: 8. CDR3 bases: TGTGCCAGCAGTCCGCGACTAGCGGCTAACTACGAGCAGTACTTC. Translation gives CASSPRLAANYEQYF.

This clonotype was detected many times. The chain is built from TRBV20-1 and TRBJ1-5; D unclear. The V end lost 0 bases, the J end lost 4 bases, and 13 bases lay between the germline ends. CDR1 is DFQATT, CDR2 SNEGSKA, per germline (reference sequence). The CDR3 totals 15 residues. The DNA of the CDR3 is TGCAGTGCTAGAGATGGGCAGACCGTTAATCAGCCCCAGCATTTT. Protein sequence: CSARDGQTVNQPQHF.

This clonotype was seen more than once but under ten times. V is TRBV29-1 and J is TRBJ1-5; 10 nucleotides line up with TRBD1. The trim removed 6 bases at V and 4 bases at J, leaving 6 bases unmatched. Per the germline V gene, CDR1 is SQVTM and CDR2 is ANQGSEA. This CDR3 spans 14 amino acids. The CDR3: CSVADRGLNQPQHF. In nucleotides, the CDR3 is TGCAGCGTCGCCGACAGGGGGCTGAATCAGCCCCAGCATTTT.

CDR3 sequence reads: CASSYSVRGAAKQFF. As DNA, the CDR3 is TGTGCCAGCAGTTACTCGGTTCGGGGAGCTGCGAAGCAGTTCTTC. The chain recombines TRBV6-5 with TRBJ2-1, with a tentative D call TRBD2 (5 bases). Germline V lookup: CDR1 MNHEY, CDR2 SVGAGI. Trimming took off 0 bases at V and 11 bases at J, with 17 bases between the two ends. There are 15 residues in the CDR3.

The chain recombines TRBV7-2 with TRBJ1-2, with TRBD1 identical over 9 bases. The length of the CDR3 is 15 residues. Germline lookup yields CDR1 SGHTA and CDR2 FQGNSA. Unmatched junction bases numbered 5, after V lost 3 bases and J lost 3 bases. The CDR3 nucleotides read TGTGCCAGCAGCTTCTACAGGGGGCGCGACTATGGCTACACCTTC. Encoded protein: CASSFYRGRDYGYTF.